Listed below are T cell receptor beta chains from one sample, sequenced in a study of blood T cell repertoires in COVID-19. The data were produced by immunoSEQ multiplex PCR, yet TCRdb's version contains in-frame clones alone and is incomplete. The profile shows about 270,000 clones, 75% to 90% of them singletons. Specimen: peripheral blood. These receptors all stem from a human donor in a cohort sampled during active COVID-19. Both conserved end residues are part of each CDR3. The D gene is left open where the match is weak. Some rows mark clone size as missing; the rest say once, few, many or name a class of expanded clone.

d_gene	v_gene	j_gene	abundance	CDR3nt	CDR3aa
NA	TRBV6-2/TRBV6-3	TRBJ1-2	once	TGTGCCAGCAGTTGGCAGGGCTATGGCTACACCTTC	CASSWQGYGYTF
TRBD2	TRBV3-1/TRBV3-2	TRBJ2-7	NA	TGTGCCAGCAGCCACCTCCGGGACTACGGATCCTACGAGCAGTACTTC	CASSHLRDYGSYEQYF
TRBD2	TRBV7-3	TRBJ2-1	NA	TGTGCCAGCAGCTTAGGTGGGTCTAGCGGGAGGGGAAATGAGCAGTTCTTC	CASSLGGSSGRGNEQFF
TRBD2	TRBV5-1	TRBJ2-1	few	TGCGCCAGCAGCTTCGGGACTAGCGGGGATGAGCAGTTCTTC	CASSFGTSGDEQFF
TRBD1	TRBV6-5	TRBJ2-7	few	TGTGCCAGCAGCCCGGGACAGGGGGCCTACGAGCAGTACTTC	CASSPGQGAYEQYF
NA	TRBV10-2	TRBJ2-2	NA	TGCGCCAGCAGGGACAGACTCACCGGGGAGCTGTTTTTT	CASRDRLTGELFF
TRBD2	TRBV7-7	TRBJ2-1	once	TGTGCTAGCAGCCGCGGGACTAGCGGGACCTACAATGAGCAGTTCTTC	CASSRGTSGTYNEQFF
NA	TRBV2	TRBJ1-2	NA	TGTGCCAGCAGTAACAGTAACTATGGCTACACCTTC	CASSNSNYGYTF
TRBD1	TRBV27	TRBJ1-1	NA	TGTGCCAGCAGTTTCTACAGGGGTGGGAGGACTGAAGCTTTCTTT	CASSFYRGGRTEAFF
NA	TRBV11-2	TRBJ2-1	NA	TGTGCCAGCAGCTTGAGTATTCCCGAGCAGTTCTTC	CASSLSIPEQFF
TRBD2	TRBV20-1	TRBJ2-1	NA	TGCAGTGCTAGGAGGGGACTAGAGGAGTTCTTC	CSARRGLEEFF
NA	TRBV2	TRBJ2-1	many	TGTGCCAGCAGATGGGGCCCCGGGAGACTCACCTACAATGAGCAGTTCTTC	CASRWGPGRLTYNEQFF
TRBD1	TRBV10-3	TRBJ1-2	once	TGTGCCATCAGTCAGACAGGGCTAAACTATGGCTACACCTTC	CAISQTGLNYGYTF
TRBD2	TRBV6-5	TRBJ2-5	NA	TGTGCCAGCAGTTACTCTGCACGGGGGGAACAAGAGACCCAGTACTTC	CASSYSARGEQETQYF
NA	TRBV2	TRBJ1-1	NA	TGTGCCAGCAGTGACGATACGGACACTGAAGCTTTCTTT	CASSDDTDTEAFF
NA	TRBV2	TRBJ2-7	once	TGTGCCAGCAGTGAGAAACGACAGCCCTACGAGCAGTACTTC	CASSEKRQPYEQYF
TRBD1	TRBV11-3	TRBJ2-3	NA	TGTGCCAGCAGCCTACAGGGGACAAGCACAGATACGCAGTATTTT	CASSLQGTSTDTQYF
NA	TRBV9	TRBJ2-2	NA	TGTGCCAGCAGCCCCCTGGCTAGTGCGAACACCGGGGAGCTGTTTTTT	CASSPLASANTGELFF
NA	TRBV19	TRBJ2-2	NA	TGTGCCAGTACCCACAGGGAGAACACCGGGGAGCTGTTTTTT	CASTHRENTGELFF
TRBD2	TRBV5-1	TRBJ2-1	NA	TGCGCCAGCAGCTCGGGGACTAGCGAGTACAATGAGCAGTTCTTC	CASSSGTSEYNEQFF
TRBD1	TRBV6-5	TRBJ2-1	NA	TGTGCCAGCAGAAAACGGGACAGCTACAATGAGCAGTTCTTC	CASRKRDSYNEQFF
TRBD1	TRBV7-9	TRBJ2-1	NA	TGTGCCAGCAGCTTGACAGGGGACAATGAGCAGTTCTTC	CASSLTGDNEQFF
NA	TRBV7-2	TRBJ1-6	NA	TGTGCCAGCAGCTTAGACAGGTCACCCCTCCACTTT	CASSLDRSPLHF
TRBD2	TRBV12-3/TRBV12-4	TRBJ2-1	NA	TGTGCCAGCAGTTCGGGAGGGCCACATGAGCAGTTCTTC	CASSSGGPHEQFF
TRBD1	TRBV27	TRBJ2-7	NA	TGTGCCAGCAGTTTCCGAGGACAGGCCGACTACGAGCAGTACTTC	CASSFRGQADYEQYF
NA	TRBV29-1	TRBJ2-2	NA	TGCAGCGCCCGAAGCTCAGGGATTGGGACCGGGGAGCTGTTTTTT	CSARSSGIGTGELFF
TRBD1	TRBV3-1/TRBV3-2	TRBJ2-1	NA	TGTGCCAGCAGCCAAGATGGACAGGGGGCCTTCAATGAGCAGTTCTTC	CASSQDGQGAFNEQFF
NA	TRBV28	TRBJ1-2	NA	TGTGCCAGCAGTTCTGCCGGGAACTATGGCTACACCTTC	CASSSAGNYGYTF
TRBD2	TRBV5-6	TRBJ2-1	NA	TGTGCCAGCAGCTGGACTAGTGATGAGCAGTTCTTC	CASSWTSDEQFF
TRBD2	TRBV5-1	TRBJ2-1	NA	TGCGCCAGCAGCTTGGCTGGACTAGGGTCCAATGAGCAGTTCTTC	CASSLAGLGSNEQFF
TRBD2	TRBV14	TRBJ2-7	NA	TGTGCCAGCAGCCACCTTAGCGGGAGGTACGAGCAGTACTTC	CASSHLSGRYEQYF
NA	TRBV3-1/TRBV3-2	TRBJ2-5	NA	TGTGCCAGCAGGCCAACAGGGAGCGGAAAGACCCAGTACTTC	CASRPTGSGKTQYF
TRBD1	TRBV6-5	TRBJ2-7	NA	TGTGCCAGCAGGGGACAGGTTTCCTACGAGCAGTACTTC	CASRGQVSYEQYF
NA	TRBV6-2/TRBV6-3	TRBJ2-2	few	TGTGCCAGCAGCTTACAGAAGACCGGGGAGCTGTTTTTT	CASSLQKTGELFF
NA	TRBV11-2	TRBJ2-2	few	TGTGCCAGCAGCTTATATTCCGGGGAGCTGTTTTTT	CASSLYSGELFF
NA	TRBV19	TRBJ1-1	once	TGTGCCAGTAGTGCCGACAGTTCGTATTTCTCTGAAGCTTTCTTT	CASSADSSYFSEAFF
TRBD1	TRBV5-1	TRBJ2-5	NA	TGCGCCAGCAGCTTGAATGGACAGGGGGATCAAGAGACCCAGTACTTC	CASSLNGQGDQETQYF
NA	TRBV15	TRBJ1-2	NA	TGTGCCACCAGCGCCACTTCCGCGAACTATGGCTACACCTTC	CATSATSANYGYTF